Described below is a single T cell receptor (beta chain) sequence and its context. What it binds is unknown. These data are taken from a study of graft-versus-host responses after intestinal transplantation. Points from the study as a whole: Early post-transplant HvG declines tracked with peak circulating GvH clone levels. Present in recipient marrow, GvH clones included some that appeared first in ileum or blood.

The protocol was immunoSEQ multiplex PCR, while the TCRdb copy is restricted to in-frame clones and leaves out a portion. The sample yields under 45,000 clones, approximately 93% seen once. V gave up 3 bases and J gave up 4 bases, with 6 bases separating them. Germline values: CDR1 SGDLS, CDR2 YYNGEE. The CDR3 sequence is 12 residues long. This receptor was identified in a human patient who received an intestinal transplant, so some T cells may come from the graft donor. The sample consisted of PBMCs, taken almost 750 days after intestinal transplantation. J is TRBJ2-3 and V is TRBV9; D remains unclear. The CDR3 bases are TGTGCCAGCAGCGACCGAGCAGATACGCAGTATTTT. Translated: CASSDRADTQYF.